A selection of T cell receptor beta chains follows, all from one sample in a study of control samples from healthy donors and cancer patients. Sequencing was performed with immunoSEQ multiplex PCR; in TCRdb, only in-frame clones are kept and a portion is missing. The data hold 150,000 to 200,000 clones, with over 85% observed a single time. Sequencing was performed on blood. These TCRs come from a man aged 25 to 40 in good health. CDR3s leave out the opening cysteine and the closing phenylalanine or tryptophan. Each record gives: D gene, J gene, V gene, CDR3 protein. The D gene is left open where the match is weak.

NA,TRBJ2-5,TRBV2,ASGGGETQY
TRBD2,TRBJ2-3,TRBV9,ASSPSGRSDTQY
TRBD1,TRBJ1-5,TRBV7-9,ASSLMSGQGGNQPQH
NA,TRBJ2-7,TRBV2,ASRGRAEQY
NA,TRBJ1-1,TRBV29-1,SVEEPQRNTEAF
NA,TRBJ2-7,TRBV27,ASGKGAVPYEQY
TRBD1,TRBJ2-2,TRBV27,AAGTGCGTGELF
NA,TRBJ1-5,TRBV4-1,ASSQDWQGGNQPQH
NA,TRBJ1-1,TRBV15,ATSKESGMDTEAF
TRBD1,TRBJ1-6,TRBV28,ASSLLGTAYSPLH
NA,TRBJ2-1,TRBV5-6,ASRQTGYNEQF
NA,TRBJ2-7,TRBV5-8,ASSRDNTYEQY
NA,TRBJ1-4,TRBV19,ASMPRTSNEKLF
NA,TRBJ1-1,TRBV4-1,ASSQGEAWMNTEAF
NA,TRBJ1-5,TRBV28,ASEKGGNQPQH
NA,TRBJ1-6,TRBV4-2,ASSQERMTDIRFRPLH
NA,TRBJ1-5,TRBV5-1,ASSTSGVSNQPQH
NA,TRBJ2-7,TRBV12-3/TRBV12-4,ASSPPDSYEQY
NA,TRBJ1-2,TRBV12-3/TRBV12-4,ASSLRGGYGYT
NA,TRBJ1-4,TRBV19,ATSIVGTNEKLF
TRBD1,TRBJ2-2,TRBV4-3,ASSQGGTGYTGELF
TRBD2,TRBJ2-1,TRBV11-2,ASRSSGFSYNEQF
NA,TRBJ1-3,TRBV28,ASSLTAPNTIY
NA,TRBJ1-2,TRBV10-3,AISGGTGAGYT
NA,TRBJ1-1,TRBV2,ASGLGHSGTEAF
TRBD1,TRBJ2-3,TRBV6-5,ASSYGGTGRLDTQY
TRBD1,TRBJ2-7,TRBV7-9,ASDTLGQGEYEQY
NA,TRBJ1-3,TRBV18,ASSSRQVENTIY
NA,TRBJ2-1,TRBV9,ASSFHRRLERHEQF
NA,TRBJ1-5,TRBV28,ASRASNQPQH
NA,TRBJ2-5,TRBV11-2,ASSLDWETQY
TRBD1,TRBJ1-2,TRBV5-6,ASSLGQGSSARGYT
TRBD1,TRBJ1-5,TRBV9,ASSRKQGVEEPQH
NA,TRBJ1-1,TRBV20-1,SASGRGRGSTEAF
TRBD2,TRBJ2-7,TRBV6-5,ASKEREGPPYEQY
NA,TRBJ2-7,TRBV2,ASSKRGGPSYEQY
NA,TRBJ1-4,TRBV5-6,ASSLAGRSNEKLF
NA,TRBJ1-1,TRBV15,ATRGGTEAF
NA,TRBJ2-7,TRBV5-1,ASSFHGGHSYEQY
TRBD1,TRBJ2-1,TRBV11-2,ASSLQGDEQF
NA,TRBJ2-7,TRBV19,ATTHRFSTGEQY
NA,TRBJ1-2,TRBV14,ASSQDRGTLYGYT
NA,TRBJ2-3,TRBV7-9,ASSLGHGADTQY
NA,TRBJ1-6,TRBV20-1,SASYSDYNSPLH
TRBD2,TRBJ2-4,TRBV5-4,ASSLGRAGLGKNIQY
NA,TRBJ2-3,TRBV6-2/TRBV6-3,ASSLEIASADTQY
NA,TRBJ1-2,TRBV28,ASSFSSYGYT
NA,TRBJ1-5,TRBV11-2,ASSLVEGYSNQPQH
NA,TRBJ1-6,TRBV6-5,ASRRIQDSPLH
NA,TRBJ1-2,TRBV28,ASSLSKTGGYT